This T cell receptor (beta chain) stems from a study of blood T cell repertoires in COVID-19. Study as a whole: COVID-19 samples, acute and convalescent, were from the United States, Italy and Spain.

A Seattle source enrolled patients during active infection and followed them longitudinally. The table lists this clone with a few counts. Per the original methods: It was from reference gene primer amplification that nucleated cell counts were estimated. Repertoires were generated with immunoSEQ multiplex PCR, while TCRdb's copy carries only in-frame clones and drops some. V and J calls and clone size follow that table, whereas D and trimming were derived from the DNA. The sample holds about 90,000 clones, about 89% seen once. The CDR3 extends over 15 amino acids. V gave up 6 bases and J gave up 5 bases; unmatched junction bases: 3. CDR1 is SNHLY and CDR2 is FYNNEI in the germline V gene.

V is TRBV2 and J is TRBJ2-2; 13 nucleotides align to TRBD2. This clonotype was sampled from a man aged 50-60 years with COVID-19, enrolled during active disease. Sequencing was performed on peripheral blood. CDR3 nucleotides: TGTGCCAGCAGACTAGCGGGGGGGCGGACCGGGGAGCTGTTTTTT. Its translation: CASRLAGGRTGELFF.